This TCR beta chain was captured by sequencing in a study of blood T cell repertoires in COVID-19. Study-level information: Acute and convalescent COVID-19 samples came from the United States, Italy and Spain. T cells, B-cell-depleted T cells, or PBMCs provided the cDNA or gDNA that served as material.

With 6 bases clipped from V and 5 bases from J, the junction kept 7 bases outside the gene matches. Germline V gene lookup returns CDR1 SQVTM and CDR2 ANQGSEA. This CDR3 is built from 14 residues. TCRdb's copy holds only in-frame clones and misses some; the assay was immunoSEQ multiplex PCR. In the table there are approximately 250,000 clones, approximately 80% of which are singletons. The chain uses TRBV29-1 and TRBJ2-1; 10 nucleotides align to TRBD1. This clonotype was obtained from a woman aged 40 to 50 who had recovered from COVID-19. Specimen: peripheral blood. Here the CDR3 DNA reads TGCAGCGTCCGGGACAGGGGATCGCACAATGAGCAGTTCTTC. Its protein product is CSVRDRGSHNEQFF.